This TCR beta chain comes out of a study of blood T cell repertoires in COVID-19. Study background: Samples representing acute and convalescent COVID-19 were sourced from the United States, Italy and Spain. From T cells, B-cell-depleted T cells, or PBMCs came the material, which was cDNA or gDNA.

Authors' analysis steps: Using reference gene primer amplification, nucleated cell counts were estimated. TCRdb's table, derived via immunoSEQ multiplex PCR, lists solely in-frame clones and lacks some. V, J and clone size are taken as reported in that table, and D and trimming were inferred from the DNA itself. The sample has around 400,000 clones, about 89% seen once. One Seattle source followed patients from active infection through their disease course. The CDR3 is 15 residues long. The germline CDR1 and CDR2 sequences are MNHNY and SVGAGI (reference sequence). Trimming took off 5 bases at V and 0 bases at J, with 11 bases between the two ends.

The chain employs TRBV6-6 and TRBJ1-5; no clear D. Material: peripheral blood. The receptor's source is a woman in her 30s with COVID-19, enrolled during active disease. The CDR3 protein is CASSHGVYSNQPQHF. The CDR3 region has the DNA TGTGCCAGCAGTCACGGGGTGTATAGCAATCAGCCCCAGCATTTT.